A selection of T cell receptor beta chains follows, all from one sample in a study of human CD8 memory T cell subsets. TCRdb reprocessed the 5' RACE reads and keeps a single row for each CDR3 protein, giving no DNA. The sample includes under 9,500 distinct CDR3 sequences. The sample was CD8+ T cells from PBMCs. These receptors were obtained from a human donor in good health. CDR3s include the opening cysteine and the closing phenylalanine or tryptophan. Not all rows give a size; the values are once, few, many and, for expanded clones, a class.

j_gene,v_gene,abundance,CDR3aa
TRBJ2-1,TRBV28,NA,CASSLSREGAEQFF
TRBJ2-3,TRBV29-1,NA,CSETSASRGDTQYF
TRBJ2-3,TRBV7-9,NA,CASGVTGGDTDTQYF
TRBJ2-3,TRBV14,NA,CASSKDRGLADTQYF
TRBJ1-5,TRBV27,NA,CASSLLVGREPQPQHF
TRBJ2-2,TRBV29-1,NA,CSVLDRDTGELFF
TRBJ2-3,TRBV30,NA,CAFSGGGTDTQYF
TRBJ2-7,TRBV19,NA,CASSPSGGAYEQYF
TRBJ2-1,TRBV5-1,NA,CASSPTLAGGSSYNEQFF
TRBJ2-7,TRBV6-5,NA,CASSYLGQGYEQYF
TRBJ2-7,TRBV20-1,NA,CSARDLRGDRSYEQYF
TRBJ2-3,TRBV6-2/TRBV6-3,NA,CASSPGLGPDTQYF
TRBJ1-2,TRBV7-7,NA,CASSLAFYGQLYGYTF
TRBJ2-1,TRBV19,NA,CASSIGTGYNEQFF
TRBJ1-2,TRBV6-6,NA,CASSPYGTGQDGYTF
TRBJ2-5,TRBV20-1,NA,CSARSSQRQTQYF
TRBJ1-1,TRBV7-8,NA,CASSLVGPNTEAFF
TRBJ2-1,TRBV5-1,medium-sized,CASSISTLTYNEQFF
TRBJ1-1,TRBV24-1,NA,CATSDPNDPLGEAFF
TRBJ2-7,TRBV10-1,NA,CASNSTRDSTSYEQYF
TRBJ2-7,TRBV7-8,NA,CASSYRLPDSPYEQYF
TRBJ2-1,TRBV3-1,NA,CASSQVIGLGPRTEQFF
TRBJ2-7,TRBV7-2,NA,CASSSTEGRSYEQYF
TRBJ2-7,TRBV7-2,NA,CASSRQGTYEQYF
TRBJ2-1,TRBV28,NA,CASSGRNAREQFF
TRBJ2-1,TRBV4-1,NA,CASSPHPSGRGDSYNEQFF
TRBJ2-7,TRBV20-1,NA,CSADGTGNSYEQYF
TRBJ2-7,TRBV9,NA,CASSVGGTTGSYEQYF